One and the same sample provided the 21 T cell receptor beta chains below, sequenced in a study of blood T cells in healthy people across ages. The use of a sample-barcoded 5' primer and a J-beta primer mix characterized a second PCR of roughly 7 to 11 cycles. TCRdb recomputed calls from the 5' RACE reads with MiXCR, one row per CDR3 protein. The sample records around 990,000 distinct CDR3 sequences, 35% to 40% being singletons. The material sequenced was blood. These receptors were collected from a man between 18 and 35 years old in good health.

This clonotype was counted only a few times. The V gene is TRBV5-6, the J gene TRBJ1-4, with TRBD1 as a possible D gene (5 bases). The CDR3 spans 15 residues. Trimming took 0 bases from V and 7 from J, leaving 13 bases between them. Germline-derived CDR1 and CDR2 are SGHDT and YYEEEE. CDR3 nucleotide sequence: TGTGCCAGCAGCTTGGGACGGGGCGCCTTTGAAAAACTGTTTTTT. This sequence encodes CASSLGRGAFEKLFF. Complete variable domain (other parts from reference TRBV5-6 and TRBJ1-4): DAGVTQSPTHLIKTRGQQVTLRCSPKSGHDTVSWYQQALGQGPQFIFQYYEEEERQRGNFPDRFSGHQFPNYSSELNVNALLLGDSALYLCASSLGRGAFEKLFFGSGTQLSVL.

In this sample, this clonotype turned up a few times. The chain joins TRBV27 to TRBJ2-3; the match to TRBD1 covers 10 bases. Germline V gives CDR1 MNHEY, CDR2 SMNVEV (reference sequence). J lost 1 base, V lost 4 bases, and 11 bases had no gene match. The CDR3 runs 18 residues. The CDR3 loop is CASSSRPRTGGGTDTQYF. Here the CDR3 DNA reads TGTGCCAGCAGTTCACGCCCCCGGACAGGGGGTGGCACAGATACGCAGTATTTT.

The chain uses TRBV30 and TRBJ2-2, with D maybe TRBD1 (6 bases). V lost 5 bases, J lost 6 bases, and 13 bases lay in between. Germline CDR1 GTSNPN, CDR2 SVGIG (reference sequence). The CDR3 has 13 residues. In nucleotides, the CDR3 is TGTGCCTGGGCCTTGACAGGCCCCGGGGAGCTGTTTTTT. Its protein product is CAWALTGPGELFF.

This clonotype has ten or more counts. The junction departs from the called germline gene at one end, perhaps through a read error. The V gene is TRBV12-3 or TRBV12-4, the J gene TRBJ2-3; D tentatively reads TRBD1 or TRBD2 (5 bases each). The CDR3 totals 14 residues. The CDR3 nucleotides are TGCGCCAGCAGCCTGGGACGGTCCACAGATACGCAGTATTTT. Protein: CASSLGRSTDTQYF.

V and J are TRBV5-4 and TRBJ2-1, with D unresolved. Germline CDR1 and CDR2: SGHNT and YYREEE (reference sequence). The CDR3 is 12 amino acids. V gave up 5 bases and J gave up 6 bases, with 9 bases separating them. CDR3 residues: CASRLDTNEQFF. In DNA form, the CDR3 reads TGTGCCAGCAGGCTAGACACCAATGAGCAGTTCTTC.

This clonotype was detected a few times. J is TRBJ2-7 and V is TRBV7-9, with unresolved D. Trimming stripped 3 bases from V and 0 bases from J, with 12 bases between. Germline V CDR1 and CDR2: SEHNR, FQNEAQ (reference sequence). This CDR3 comprises 15 residues. In DNA, the CDR3 is TGTGCCAGCAGCTTGTCCGGGTCCCCCTCCTACGAGCAGTACTTC. It translates to CASSLSGSPSYEQYF.

This chain connects TRBV20-1 to TRBJ1-1, with TRBD1 identical over 7 bases. CDR1 DFQATT and CDR2 SNEGSKA come from the germline V gene (reference sequence). The V segment lost 4 bases and the J segment 5 bases; nucleotides outside the gene matches: 10. This CDR3 comprises 14 residues. CDR3 DNA: TGCAGTGCTACTATATCGACAGGGAATACTGAAGCTTTCTTT. It is translated as CSATISTGNTEAFF.

This clonotype was observed a handful of times. The J gene is TRBJ1-4, the V gene TRBV12-3 or TRBV12-4, with a possible D match to TRBD1 (6 bases). V was trimmed by 3 bases and J by 5 bases, leaving 13 bases between them. The CDR3 totals 15 residues. CDR3 amino acids: CASSFFGQINEKLFF. In DNA, the CDR3 is TGTGCCAGCAGTTTTTTCGGACAGATAAATGAAAAACTGTTTTTT.

This chain joins TRBV7-2 and TRBJ2-5, with D perhaps TRBD1 (5 bases). The V gene lost 1 base and the J gene lost 2 bases, with 17 bases spanning the gap. The CDR3 consists of 17 residues. The germline V gene has CDR1 SGHTA and CDR2 FQGNSA. The CDR3 DNA reads TGTGCCAGCAGCTTAGGAACAGGCCCTGGGGAACAAGAGACCCAGTACTTC. Amino acids: CASSLGTGPGEQETQYF.

CDR3 DNA sequence: TGTGCCAGCAGTGCCGTGCGGGACAGTGAAGCTTTCTTT. It yields the protein CASSAVRDSEAFF. The V and J genes are TRBV6-4 and TRBJ1-1, with 7 bases matching TRBD1. In germline, CDR1 is MRHNA, CDR2 SNTAGT. CDR3 length: 13 residues. V trimming: 4 bases; J trimming: 7 bases; junction bases outside the gene matches: 6.

V gene TRBV12-5 combines with J gene TRBJ2-2; 7 nucleotides agree with TRBD2. The CDR3 has 16 residues. After removal of 6 bases from V and 3 bases from J, the junction contained 10 bases not matched to a gene. The V gene's germline CDR1 is LGHNT and CDR2 FRNRAP. The CDR3 is CASGFPGLPYTGELFF. The CDR3 region has the DNA TGTGCTAGTGGCTTTCCGGGACTACCTTACACCGGGGAGCTGTTTTTT.

This clonotype was seen more than once but under ten times. CDR3 DNA sequence: TGTGCCAGCAGCGCGACAGGGGAATATGGCTACACCTTC. It encodes CASSATGEYGYTF. The V and J genes are TRBV3-1 and TRBJ1-2; 8 bases agree with TRBD1. Trimming removed 5 bases from V and 5 bases from J; junction bases left unmatched: 4. This CDR3 spans 13 amino acids. Germline V gives CDR1 LGHDT, CDR2 YNNKEL (reference sequence).

Ten or more counts support this clonotype. V gene TRBV20-1 combines with J gene TRBJ1-4, with D unclear. The CDR3 sequence is 16 residues long. Germline assignment: CDR1 DFQATT and CDR2 SNEGSKA (reference sequence). Deletions cut 3 bases from V and 6 bases from J, with 20 bases between. This CDR3 reads CSARGLKGEWDEKLFF. The CDR3 bases are TGCAGTGCTAGGGGCCTCAAGGGTGAATGGGATGAAAAACTGTTTTTT.

On this clonotype itself: At one end the junction does not follow the germline gene, possibly because of a read error. The CDR3 DNA sequence: TGCGCCAGCAGCCTGGGGGAGGGACAGATAACAGGTACGCAGTATTTT. Protein sequence: CASSLGEGQITGTQYF. The chain carries TRBV5-1 and TRBJ2-3, with D perhaps matching TRBD1 or TRBD2 (7 bases each). Germline V gene data show CDR1 as SGHRS and CDR2 as YFSETQ. This CDR3 comprises 16 residues.

The chain employs TRBV29-1 and TRBJ1-2; D may be TRBD1 (5 bases). The germline V and J ends were trimmed by 1 base and 1 base, with 13 bases remaining between them. The CDR3 is 15 residues long. Germline lookup yields CDR1 SQVTM and CDR2 ANQGSEA. The CDR3 bases are TGCAGCGTTGAAGGACAGCCTAACGTTAACTATGGCTACACCTTC. Translation: CSVEGQPNVNYGYTF. Full variable domain (remainder filled in from reference TRBV29-1 and TRBJ1-2): SAVISQKPSRDICQRGTSLTIQCQVDSQVTMMFWYRQQPGQSLTLIATANQGSEATYESGFVIDKFPISRPNLTFSTLTVSNMSPEDSSIYLCSVEGQPNVNYGYTFGSGTRLTVV.

The rearrangement uses TRBV5-1 and TRBJ1-4, with D hard to call. From germline, CDR1 is SGHRS and CDR2 YFSETQ. V gave up 3 bases and J gave up 7 bases, with 16 bases separating them. The CDR3 is 15 amino acids. CDR3 loop: CASSYRRGIREKLFF. For the CDR3, the DNA is TGCGCCAGCAGCTACCGTCGGGGTATTCGTGAAAAACTGTTTTTT.

This sequence joins TRBV7-3 and TRBJ2-7; D gene ambiguous. The CDR3 extends over 13 amino acids. V shed 5 bases and J shed 7 bases, with 15 bases lying between them. The germline gives CDR1 SGHTA, CDR2 FQGTGA. CDR3 residues: CASSGNLVDEQYF. CDR3 nucleotides: TGTGCCAGCAGCGGTAACCTAGTCGATGAGCAGTACTTC.

The chain combines TRBV13 with TRBJ2-1; 9 bases fit TRBD1. Losses at the gene ends were 4 bases for V and 8 bases for J; bases not matched to a gene: 9. The CDR3 runs to 15 residues. CDR1 is PRHDT, CDR2 FYEKMQ, per germline (reference sequence). This chain's CDR3 is CASSYEGQGWDEQFF. CDR3 DNA: TGTGCCAGCAGCTATGAGGGACAGGGATGGGATGAGCAGTTCTTC.

The chain combines TRBV3-1 with TRBJ2-3, with unresolved D. Deletions cut 0 bases from V and 2 bases from J, with 6 bases between. There are 14 residues in the CDR3. Germline V CDR1 and CDR2: LGHDT, YNNKEL (reference sequence). DNA for the CDR3: TGTGCCAGCAGCCAAGAACAGAACACAGATACGCAGTATTTT. It encodes CASSQEQNTDTQYF.

This clonotype was seen once. Possible read error: a much larger clone is one base away. J is TRBJ2-5 and V is TRBV12-3 or TRBV12-4; a possible D gene is TRBD1 (7 bases). Trimming left V 5 bases short and J 11 bases short, with 15 bases between. The CDR3 runs to 12 residues. The DNA of the CDR3 is TGTGCCAGCAGTCCACAGGGGACTGAGCAGTACTTC. As protein: CASSPQGTEQYF.

In its sample, this clonotype was seen a few times. The chain employs TRBV4-2 and TRBJ2-5, with D perhaps being TRBD1 or TRBD2 (5 bases each). The CDR3 runs 15 residues. CDR1 LGHNA and CDR2 YNFKEQ come from the germline V gene. Trimming took 7 bases from V and 5 from J, leaving 20 bases between them. CDR3 DNA: TGTGCCAGCACCCCTGGGGGTTGGGAAGGGGAGACCCAGTACTTC. Its protein product is CASTPGGWEGETQYF.